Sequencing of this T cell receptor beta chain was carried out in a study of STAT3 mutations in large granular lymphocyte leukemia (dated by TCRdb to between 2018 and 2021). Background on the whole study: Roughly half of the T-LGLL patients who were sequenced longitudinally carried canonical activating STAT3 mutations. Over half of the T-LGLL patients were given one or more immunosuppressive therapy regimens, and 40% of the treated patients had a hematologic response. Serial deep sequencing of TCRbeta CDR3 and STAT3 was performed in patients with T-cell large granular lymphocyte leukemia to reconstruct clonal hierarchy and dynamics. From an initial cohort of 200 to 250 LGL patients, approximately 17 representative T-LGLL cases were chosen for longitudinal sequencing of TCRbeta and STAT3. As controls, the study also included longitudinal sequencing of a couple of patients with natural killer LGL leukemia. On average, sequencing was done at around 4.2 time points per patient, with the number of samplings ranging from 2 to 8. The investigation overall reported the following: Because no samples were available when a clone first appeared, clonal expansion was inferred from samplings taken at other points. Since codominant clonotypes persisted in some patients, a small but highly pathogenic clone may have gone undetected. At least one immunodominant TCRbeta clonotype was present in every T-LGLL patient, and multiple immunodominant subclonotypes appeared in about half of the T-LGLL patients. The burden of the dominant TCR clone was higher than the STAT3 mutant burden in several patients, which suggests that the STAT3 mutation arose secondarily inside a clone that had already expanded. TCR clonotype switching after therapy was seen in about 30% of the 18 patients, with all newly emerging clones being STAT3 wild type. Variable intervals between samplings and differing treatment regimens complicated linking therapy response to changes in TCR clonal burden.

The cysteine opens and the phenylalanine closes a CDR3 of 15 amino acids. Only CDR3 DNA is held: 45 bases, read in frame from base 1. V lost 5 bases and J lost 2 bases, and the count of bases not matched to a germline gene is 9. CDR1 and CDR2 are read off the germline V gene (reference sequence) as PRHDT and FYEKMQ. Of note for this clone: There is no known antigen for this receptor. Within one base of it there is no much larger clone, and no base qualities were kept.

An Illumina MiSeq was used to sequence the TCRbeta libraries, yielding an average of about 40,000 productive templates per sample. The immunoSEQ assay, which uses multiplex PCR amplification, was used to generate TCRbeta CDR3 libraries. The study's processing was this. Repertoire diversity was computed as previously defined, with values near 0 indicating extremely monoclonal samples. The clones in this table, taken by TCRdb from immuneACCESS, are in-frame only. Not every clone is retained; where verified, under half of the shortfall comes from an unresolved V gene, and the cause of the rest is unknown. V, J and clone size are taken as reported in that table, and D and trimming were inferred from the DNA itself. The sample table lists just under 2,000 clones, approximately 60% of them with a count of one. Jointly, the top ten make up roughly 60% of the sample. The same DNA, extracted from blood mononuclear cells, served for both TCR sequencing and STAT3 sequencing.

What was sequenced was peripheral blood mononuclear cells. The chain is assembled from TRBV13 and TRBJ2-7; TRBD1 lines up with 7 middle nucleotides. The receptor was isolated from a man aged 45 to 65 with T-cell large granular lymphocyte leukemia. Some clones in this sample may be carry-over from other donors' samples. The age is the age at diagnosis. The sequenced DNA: TGTGCCAGCAGCACCACTACAGGGGATACCTACGAGCAGTACTTC. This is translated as CASSTTTGDTYEQYF.